Listed below are T cell receptor beta chains from one sample, sequenced in a study of blood T cell repertoires in COVID-19. This table comes from immunoSEQ multiplex PCR, and its TCRdb copy is limited to in-frame clones, with some not included. The sample carries over 200,000 clones, 80% to 90% recorded once. The sample taken for sequencing was peripheral blood. The receptors were sampled from a woman aged 45-65 years with acute or convalescent COVID-19. CDR3s include the opening cysteine and the closing phenylalanine or tryptophan. D genes are given only for firm matches. Clone sizes are given selectively: once, few, many, or a class where the clone is expanded.

>TRBV28|.|TRBJ2-7|TRBD2
CASSLDASGSYEQYF
TGTGCCAGCAGTTTAGACGCTAGCGGATCCTACGAGCAGTACTTC
>TRBV9|.|TRBJ2-1|.
CASSAGSAANEQFF
TGTGCCAGCAGCGCGGGTTCAGCGGCGAATGAGCAGTTCTTC
>TRBV18|once|TRBJ1-2|TRBD1
CASSPGQAQGSTF
TGTGCCAGCTCACCGGGACAGGCCCAGGGTTCCACCTTC
>TRBV28|.|TRBJ1-1|.
CASSLQGLVNTEAFF
TGTGCCAGCAGCCTCCAGGGGTTGGTGAACACTGAAGCTTTCTTT
>TRBV5-1|.|TRBJ2-7|TRBD2
CASSLAGLAGDYEQYF
TGCGCCAGCAGCTTGGCGGGACTAGCGGGAGACTACGAGCAGTACTTC
>TRBV5-1|.|TRBJ2-3|.
CASSLFVGGDTQYF
TGCGCCAGCAGCTTGTTCGTTGGAGGGGATACGCAGTATTTT
>TRBV18|.|TRBJ2-7|.
CASSPALSTGGGLGEQYF
TGTGCCAGCTCACCAGCCTTGTCCACAGGGGGGGGCCTCGGCGAGCAGTACTTC
>TRBV18|.|TRBJ2-1|.
CASSPAGLIYNEQFF
TGTGCCAGCTCACCCGCAGGGCTTATCTACAATGAGCAGTTCTTC
>TRBV7-8|.|TRBJ2-7|.
CASSLGGSWPSYEQYF
TGTGCCAGCAGCTTAGGTGGTAGCTGGCCCTCCTACGAGCAGTACTTC
>TRBV7-3|.|TRBJ2-1|TRBD2
CASSLTRTSGSYEQFF
TGTGCCAGCAGCTTAACGCGGACTAGCGGGAGTTATGAGCAGTTCTTC
>TRBV7-9|.|TRBJ1-6|.
CASSLAYNYNSPLHF
TGTGCCAGCAGCTTAGCGTACAACTATAATTCACCCCTCCACTTT
>TRBV5-6|.|TRBJ2-6|TRBD2
CASGPRGGSGANVLTF
TGTGCCAGCGGACCCCGGGGGGGCTCTGGGGCCAACGTCCTGACTTTC
>TRBV6-4|.|TRBJ2-1|TRBD2
CASSWVAGGLYNEQFF
TGTGCCAGCAGTTGGGTAGCGGGAGGCCTATACAATGAGCAGTTCTTC
>TRBV7-2|.|TRBJ2-7|.
CASSLMGRVTYEQYF
TGTGCCAGCAGCTTAATGGGCAGGGTTACCTACGAGCAGTACTTC
>TRBV7-9|.|TRBJ2-3|TRBD2
CASSLRRTSGTDTQYF
TGTGCCAGCAGCTTAAGACGGACTAGCGGGACAGATACGCAGTATTTT
>TRBV5-1|.|TRBJ2-3|TRBD2
CASSLARTSREDTQYF
TGCGCCAGCAGCTTGGCCAGGACTAGCCGAGAAGATACGCAGTATTTT
>TRBV20-1|.|TRBJ1-4|.
CSASFTATNEKLFF
TGCAGTGCTAGTTTCACAGCAACTAATGAAAAACTGTTTTTT
>TRBV3-1/TRBV3-2|.|TRBJ1-3|TRBD1
CASSPGTAQPLSGNTIYF
TGTGCCAGCAGCCCAGGGACAGCGCAACCGCTTTCTGGAAACACCATATATTTT
>TRBV30|.|TRBJ2-1|TRBD2
CAWSGGLAHNEQFF
TGTGCCTGGAGTGGGGGACTAGCTCACAATGAGCAGTTCTTC
>TRBV19|.|TRBJ1-3|.
CASTRGNTIYF
TGTGCCAGTACCCGGGGAAACACCATATATTTT
>TRBV6-1|.|TRBJ1-5|.
CASSEEGDQPQHF
TGTGCCAGCAGTGAAGAGGGGGATCAGCCCCAGCATTTT
>TRBV28|.|TRBJ2-1|.
CASRRPGLYNEQFF
TGTGCCAGCAGACGTCCGGGACTTTACAATGAGCAGTTCTTC
>TRBV5-1|.|TRBJ1-2|TRBD1
CASSNRDRSGGYTF
TGCGCCAGCAGCAACCGGGACAGGTCGGGGGGCTACACCTTC
>TRBV28|.|TRBJ2-1|TRBD1
CAGGTGLYNEQFF
TGTGCCGGGGGGACAGGGTTATACAATGAGCAGTTCTTC
>TRBV5-1|.|TRBJ2-1|TRBD2
CASSLDLAGAYNEQFF
TGCGCCAGCAGCTTGGATCTAGCGGGAGCCTACAATGAGCAGTTCTTC
>TRBV28|.|TRBJ2-1|.
CASSFAGLRSYNEQFF
TGTGCCAGCAGTTTTGCCGGACTTCGCTCCTACAATGAGCAGTTCTTC
>TRBV18|.|TRBJ2-3|.
CASSPGVSGGTDTQYF
TGTGCCAGCTCACCAGGGGTGTCAGGGGGCACAGATACGCAGTATTTT
>TRBV12-3/TRBV12-4|.|TRBJ2-7|.
CASSPPGAAEQYF
TGTGCCAGCAGCCCCCCCGGAGCGGCAGAGCAGTACTTC
>TRBV29-1|.|TRBJ1-2|TRBD1
CSVVWQGAYGYTF
TGCAGCGTTGTCTGGCAGGGGGCCTATGGCTACACCTTC
>TRBV5-1|.|TRBJ2-1|.
CASSAYRDSYNEQFF
TGCGCCAGCAGCGCATACAGGGACTCCTACAATGAGCAGTTCTTC
>TRBV24-1|.|TRBJ2-5|.
CATSDPRDIGREGETQYF
TGTGCCACCAGTGACCCCCGGGACATCGGAAGGGAAGGTGAGACCCAGTACTTC
>TRBV5-8|.|TRBJ2-5|.
CASSSGHPEETQYF
TGTGCCAGCAGCTCCGGACACCCCGAAGAGACCCAGTACTTC
>TRBV9|.|TRBJ2-7|TRBD1
CASSVTTGFPYEQYF
TGTGCCAGCAGCGTTACGACAGGGTTCCCCTACGAGCAGTACTTC
>TRBV10-3|once|TRBJ2-1|TRBD2
CAVRGGLAINEQFF
TGTGCCGTTCGGGGGGGGCTAGCGATCAATGAGCAGTTCTTC
>TRBV2|.|TRBJ1-1|.
CASTAGPGTEAFF
TGTGCCAGCACAGCAGGGCCTGGAACTGAAGCTTTCTTT
>TRBV3-1/TRBV3-2|once|TRBJ1-2|.
CASSQGSATVNYGYTF
TGTGCCAGCAGCCAAGGTTCAGCGACAGTTAACTATGGCTACACCTTC
>TRBV7-9|.|TRBJ1-4|.
CASSFDSLADEKLFF
TGTGCCAGCAGCTTTGACAGTTTAGCGGATGAAAAACTGTTTTTT
>TRBV20-1|.|TRBJ1-4|.
CSVRDTEKLFF
TGCAGTGTTAGAGATACAGAAAAACTGTTTTTT